This T cell receptor (beta chain) was captured in a study of OX40 agonist ivuxolimab in advanced cancers. For context, the study as a whole: Ivuxolimab, which targeted the costimulatory receptor OX40 (CD134), was an agonistic, fully human IgG2 monoclonal antibody. The paper reports the monotherapy dose-escalation portion (N = 52 patients) of the phase I ivuxolimab trial. Prior anti-PD-1, anti-PD-L1 or anti-CTLA-4 therapy was permitted, and checkpoint inhibitors had been received by less than 45% of dose-escalation patients. In the dose-escalation cohort, 82.7% of patients were male, and the mean age was around 60 years, with a range of about 23 to 90. Three dose-escalation patients achieved partial responses, one with hepatocellular carcinoma and two with cutaneous melanoma. Intravenous ivuxolimab was administered to patients every 2 weeks at six dose levels: 0.01, 0.1, 0.3, 1.5, 3 and 10 mg/kg. Peripheral TCRbeta sequencing aimed to test whether ivuxolimab altered TCR sequence diversity and caused clonal T-cell expansion. Of the approximately 50 dose-escalation patients, hepatocellular carcinoma was present in roughly 19, melanoma in around 15, renal cell carcinoma in 9 and head and neck cancer in 9.

The junction shows trimming of 3 bases on V and 0 bases on J, plus 9 bases between the germline ends. CDR1 and CDR2, looked up from the germline V gene, are MNHEY and SVGAGI. The CDR3 measures 15 amino acids from cysteine to phenylalanine. The kept DNA is CDR3 alone, 45 bases in frame from the first base. Results and caveats for the whole study, not just this receptor: Low levels of normalized T-cell clonal expansion were also seen in some nonresponding patients. At doses of 0.1 to 3.0 mg/kg, clonal expansion of both CD4+ and CD8+ T cells in blood was seen between baseline and week 6. In the 0.1-3.0 mg/kg groups, partial responders had among the lowest normalized peripheral clonal expansion, particularly in CD8+ T cells. After ivuxolimab, more expanded clones were found on average in CD8+ T cells than in CD4+ T cells. Which antigens the clonally expanded peripheral T cells were specific for was not determined.

Remarks on this clone: Its antigen remains unidentified. Per-base quality was not reported, and no clone a single base away is much larger than it.

To sequence the TCRbeta CDR3 region, genomic DNA was isolated from the sorted cells. TCRbeta CDR3 regions were sequenced using the immunoSEQ Assay. The immuneACCESS repertoire file appears here via TCRdb, limited to in-frame rearrangements. These files lack a portion of the clones; in checked studies, under half of the deficit traces to unresolved V genes, and the cause of the others is not known. The sample records roughly 80,000 clones, roughly 80% of which are singletons. Roughly 1.8% of the sample belongs to the ten largest clones. Patients with a history of autoimmune disease or receiving systemic immunosuppression were excluded from the trial. In every dose cohort, peripheral blood was drawn for TCR sequencing at baseline, cycle 4 day 1, and cycle 7 day 1. Samples were obtained from an open-label, multicenter, first-in-human phase I dose-escalation trial of ivuxolimab. Adults with locally advanced or metastatic melanoma, renal cell, hepatocellular, or head and neck squamous cell carcinoma were enrolled in the trial. Before TCR sequencing, CD4+ T cells and CD8+ T cells were sorted from peripheral blood as separate populations.

Specimen: CD4+ or CD8+ T cells sorted from blood, collected in a trial of the OX40 agonist ivuxolimab. The TCR was taken from an adult with an advanced solid tumor such as melanoma, head and neck, liver or kidney cancer. Recombination connected TRBV6-5 to TRBJ1-5; the D gene cannot be named for sure. The CDR3: CASSYRGFSNQPQHF. The nucleotide sequence is TGTGCCAGCAGTTATAGAGGATTTAGCAATCAGCCCCAGCATTTT.